This T cell receptor (beta chain) came from a study of cytomegalovirus exposure and HLA in healthy donors. Vbeta (60) and Jbeta (13) primers were used in the PCR. Using immunoSEQ multiplex PCR, the repertoire was profiled, and TCRdb retains in-frame clones only, with some absent. The sample has 100,000 to 150,000 clones, about 74% seen once; the top ten hold around 3.6%. With 8 bases removed from V and 5 bases from J, the gap between germline ends came to 9 bases. The CDR3 extends over 12 amino acids. The V gene's germline CDR1 is LNHDA and CDR2 SQIVND (reference sequence). The source material was PBMCs. The receptor was derived from a man aged 25 to 40 in good health and CMV-seronegative. The chain links TRBV19 to TRBJ2-2; D not certain. CDR3 DNA sequence: TGTGCCAGTCTCTCGAGGACCGGGGAGCTGTTTTTT. Residues: CASLSRTGELFF.